This T cell receptor beta chain was profiled in a study of breast tumors, draining lymph nodes, adjacent tissues (dated by TCRdb to the mid-2010s). For context, the study as a whole: TCR beta repertoires were compared across tumor, adjacent nontumor tissue and axillary lymph nodes obtained from breast cancer patients. The study was designed to assess the relationships and possible T-cell exchange between tumor, surrounding tissue and draining lymph node repertoires in human breast cancer.

Concerning this clonotype itself: It lacks a known antigen. Germline is not matched at one junction end, which may reflect a read error.

CDR1 and CDR2 are read off the germline V gene as SNHLY and FYNNEI. The CDR3 spans 15 residues, from the cysteine through the phenylalanine. CDR3 DNA only is kept here, 45 bases in frame from base 1. Beyond this particular receptor, the publication reports: The similarity between tumor and nontumor tissue repertoires was significantly greater in luminal-like breast cancer than in basal-like breast cancer. Tumor T-cell repertoires showed less diversity than lymph node repertoires and more diversity than nontumor tissue repertoires, and tumor T-cell repertoires showed preferential V and J gene usage. The data were considered consistent with most tumor T cells being derived from the lymph node and subsequently expanding within tumor tissue. Rather than being directly demonstrated, the conclusion that tumor T cells originate in lymph nodes was presented as consistent with a hypothesis.

For sequencing, an Illumina HiSeq 2000 was employed. TCR beta chain libraries were generated by multiplex PCR amplification. The amplified TCR beta chain products were analyzed by high-throughput sequencing. TCRdb trimmed public reads at Q25 via fastp, called clones via MiXCR and kept in-frame beta chains. Identical CDR3 proteins give one entry, which carries the most common genes and DNA. The sample table shows tens of thousands of distinct CDR3 sequences, and 57% are seen once. Of the sample, approximately 18% falls within the top ten clones. The sequenced sample consisted of breast tumor tissue. The TCR originated in a female donor with breast cancer. Some clones in this sample may be carry-over from other donors' samples. The sequence joins TRBV2 to TRBJ1-6, with 7 bases matching TRBD1. DNA sequence: TGTGCCAGCAGTGACAGGGGGAAATATAATTCCCCCCTCCACTTT. This translates into CASSDRGKYNSPLHF.